Presented here are 2 T cell receptor beta chains from one specimen sequenced in a study of vaccination and CD4 T cells after COVID-19. No antigens are known for them. The Oncomine TCR Beta short-read assay was applied to DNA of cultured CD4+ T cells. The template was genomic DNA from cultured CD4+ T cells. TCRdb independently ran MiXCR on the PCR reads; one entry per CDR3 protein. The sample lists 8,500 to 9,500 distinct CDR3 sequences, around 33% seen once, with approximately 22% in the top ten. Treatment denoted: roughly ten-day PBMC culture with coronavirus spike peptide pools or control peptides (ViraFEST assay). Gathered ahead of the COVID-19 pandemic (2011-2018) were the CD4+ T cells of the unexposed donor. Material for sequencing was CD4+ T cells from blood, cultured in vitro. These TCRs come from a human donor in good health.

This clonotype has more than one count but fewer than ten. The rearrangement joins TRBV7-2 to TRBJ1-1; the D gene is possibly TRBD1 (5 bases). V was trimmed by 6 bases and J by 9 bases, leaving 20 bases between them. Germline lookup yields CDR1 SGHTA and CDR2 FQGNSA. This CDR3 is 14 amino acids long. CDR3 sequence reads: CASSWDPSPPQAFF. The CDR3, as DNA: TGTGCCAGCAGTTGGGACCCCTCCCCCCCCCAAGCTTTCTTT.

The V gene is TRBV20-1, the J gene TRBJ1-1, with D unclear. Trimming stripped 0 bases from V and 6 bases from J, with 11 bases between. Germline values: CDR1 DFQATT, CDR2 SNEGSKA (reference sequence). CDR3 length: 13 residues. The CDR3 here is CSARDLGLAEAFF. The CDR3 DNA reads as TGCAGTGCTAGAGATCTTGGGTTGGCTGAAGCTTTCTTT.